Described below is a single T cell receptor beta chain sequence and its context. Its antigen is undetermined. The data stem from a study of blood T cells in healthy people across ages. Study outcomes and limitations: Roughly linear age-related decline in beta diversity appeared, significant by age about 40.

Using a J-beta primer mix together with a sample-barcoded 5' primer, a second PCR was run for roughly 6 to 11 cycles. Per-sample output comprised a minimum of 2.5 million paired-end reads containing CDR3. From the 5' RACE reads, TCRdb called clonotypes with MiXCR, one entry per CDR3 protein. The sample has about 970,000 distinct CDR3 sequences, approximately 50% seen once; the top ten hold over 20%. The CDR3 spans 17 residues. The germline gives CDR1 MNHEY, CDR2 SMNVEV (reference sequence). The J segment lost 1 base and the V segment lost 2 bases, leaving 7 bases of the junction unmatched. Donors gave around 9.3 milliliters of peripheral blood apiece. Total RNA was extracted at no less than 6 micrograms per sample.

This TCR came from a woman aged 55 to 70 in good health. The J gene is TRBJ2-3, the V gene TRBV27; TRBD2 agrees at 9 bases. The sample was blood. CDR3 protein: CASSLVVTSGRTDTQYF. The CDR3 DNA sequence: TGTGCCAGCAGTTTAGTGGTGACTAGCGGTCGCACAGATACGCAGTATTTT.